These 31 T cell receptor beta chains originate from one sample sequenced in a study of blood T cell repertoires in COVID-19. The repertoire was sequenced with immunoSEQ multiplex PCR; TCRdb's copy has only in-frame clones and lacks some. Here the sample spans roughly 63,000 clones, 80% to 90% being singletons. The material sequenced was peripheral blood. These receptors originate from a human donor in a cohort sampled during active COVID-19.

A few counts support this clone. V is TRBV7-8 and J is TRBJ1-4; D not resolved. CDR1 and CDR2 from the germline V gene are SGHVS and FQNEAQ. This CDR3 has 15 residues. Trimming took off 5 bases at V and 7 bases at J, with 17 bases between the two ends. The CDR3 DNA follows: TGTGCCAGCAGCCCAGCGGGAGGATGGCGTGAAAAACTGTTTTTT. Amino acids: CASSPAGGWREKLFF.

This clone was detected a few times. The CDR3 protein is CASSQDGNRLNEQFF. CDR3 sequence (DNA): TGCGCCAGCAGCCAAGACGGGAATAGGCTCAATGAGCAGTTCTTC. The chain is built from TRBV4-3 and TRBJ2-1, with TRBD2 as a possible D gene (5 bases). CDR3 length: 15 residues. Per germline, CDR1 LGHNA and CDR2 YSLEER. V lost 0 bases and J lost 6, with 12 bases in between.

V gene TRBV6-2 or TRBV6-3 combines with J gene TRBJ2-5; D perhaps matches TRBD2 (6 bases). The CDR3 is 16 residues long. Germline V gene lookup returns CDR1 MNHEY and CDR2 SVGEGT. With 0 bases removed from V and 5 bases from J, the gap between germline ends came to 16 bases. In DNA form, the CDR3 reads TGTGCCAGCAGTTACTCGTCCTCCTGGGGGGACGAGACCCAGTACTTC. Amino acid sequence: CASSYSSSWGDETQYF.

The chain joins TRBV2 to TRBJ2-7; 12 bases are shared with TRBD2. Trimming cost V 4 bases and J 5 bases; bases outside gene matches: 9. Germline V lookup: CDR1 SNHLY, CDR2 FYNNEI. This CDR3 contains 16 residues. Written as DNA, the CDR3 is TGTGCCAGCAGTGGGGGGCTAGCGGGAGGGCCCGACGAGCAGTACTTC. Its translation: CASSGGLAGGPDEQYF.

CDR3 nucleotide sequence: TGCGCCAGCAGCCAAAACTCGGGACTCTACACAGATACGCAGTATTTT. Translation gives CASSQNSGLYTDTQYF. The chain recombines TRBV4-3 with TRBJ2-3, with D possibly TRBD2 on 6 matching bases. Germline CDR1 and CDR2: LGHNA and YSLEER. CDR3 length: 16 amino acids. V dropped 2 bases and J dropped 2 bases, with 14 bases sitting between them.

The chain recombines TRBV30 with TRBJ2-2; D possibly corresponds to TRBD1 (6 bases). Germline V CDR1 and CDR2: GTSNPN, SVGIG (reference sequence). CDR3 length: 12 residues. The V and J ends lost 5 bases and 6 bases respectively, with 10 bases between them. CDR3 in amino acids: CAWSGVAGELFF. In nucleotides, the CDR3 is TGTGCCTGGTCAGGGGTAGCCGGGGAGCTGTTTTTT.

The chain links TRBV10-2 to TRBJ1-2; 10 bases align to TRBD1. CDR1 is WSHSY, CDR2 SAAADI, per germline. J gave up 5 bases and V 6 bases, and 12 bases lay outside the gene matches. The length of the CDR3 is 16 residues. CDR3 in amino acids: CASSHGGGTGVYGYTF. The CDR3 DNA reads as TGCGCCAGCAGCCACGGGGGAGGGACAGGGGTATATGGCTACACCTTC.

The CDR3 spells CASSFGGMGEQYF. CDR3 bases: TGCGCCAGCAGCTTCGGAGGGATGGGCGAGCAGTACTTC. The V gene is TRBV5-1, the J gene TRBJ2-7; D is perhaps TRBD2 (6 bases). The CDR3 is 13 amino acids. The V gene lost 2 bases and the J gene lost 6 bases, with 12 bases spanning the gap. Per the germline V gene, CDR1 is SGHRS and CDR2 is YFSETQ.

This chain connects TRBV7-9 to TRBJ1-1; D is possibly TRBD1 (6 bases). The germline V and J ends were trimmed by 3 bases and 1 base, with 9 bases remaining between them. The CDR3 runs to 14 residues. In germline, CDR1 is SEHNR, CDR2 FQNEAQ (reference sequence). The CDR3 DNA follows: TGTGCCAGCAGCTTCCGGGACAAGAACACTGAAGCTTTCTTT. This sequence encodes CASSFRDKNTEAFF.

The chain couples TRBV2 to TRBJ1-6, with TRBD1 as a possible D gene (6 bases). The germline V gene has CDR1 SNHLY and CDR2 FYNNEI. This CDR3 region has 13 residues. Trimming removed 6 bases from V and 12 bases from J, with 15 bases in between. The CDR3 DNA follows: TGTGCCAGCAGCGACAGGTTAATTCGACCCCTCCACTTT. Residues: CASSDRLIRPLHF.

This chain uses TRBV6-5 with TRBJ1-5, with D possibly TRBD1 on 5 matching bases. In germline, CDR1 is MNHEY, CDR2 SVGAGI. CDR3 length equals 14 residues. V was shortened by 8 bases and J by 6 bases, with 17 bases between the two germline ends. DNA of the CDR3: TGTGCCAGCTCGTCAACGGGGGTGGGTCAGCCCCAGCATTTT. Encoded protein: CASSSTGVGQPQHF.

This chain connects TRBV5-4 to TRBJ2-2, with D unresolved. CDR3 length: 13 residues. Germline CDR1 SGHNT, CDR2 YYREEE (reference sequence). The V end was cut by 4 bases, the J end by 5 bases, with 9 bases between. CDR3 DNA sequence: TGTGCCAGCAGCGCCACTAAGACCGGGGAGCTGTTTTTT. This gives the protein CASSATKTGELFF.

The V call is TRBV6-2 or TRBV6-3, the J call TRBJ2-5; no definite D call. V lost 2 bases and J 1 base, leaving 11 bases between the germline ends. The germline V gene encodes CDR1 MNHEY and CDR2 SVGEGT. CDR3 length: 15 amino acids. CDR3 coding DNA: TGTGCCAGCAGTTACGAACTCCCAACCCAAGAGACCCAGTACTTC. It is translated as CASSYELPTQETQYF.

The V call is TRBV10-3, the J call TRBJ2-6, with TRBD1 matching over 7 bases. This CDR3 has 17 amino acids. J lost 4 bases, V lost 6 bases, and 12 bases had no gene match. Germline lookup yields CDR1 ENHRY and CDR2 SYGVKD. CDR3 in amino acids: CAISPGQSKTGANVLTF. The CDR3 DNA follows: TGTGCCATCAGCCCGGGACAGTCCAAAACGGGGGCCAACGTCCTGACTTTC.

The chain combines TRBV9 with TRBJ2-1; 7 positions agree with TRBD2. The CDR3 sequence is 16 residues long. Trimming took 0 bases from V and 2 from J; bases not matched to a gene: 5. CDR1 and CDR2 (germline): SGDLS, YYNGEE. For the CDR3, the DNA is TGTGCCAGCAGCGTAGAGCGGGGCCCTGCCTACAATGAGCAGTTCTTC. This codes for CASSVERGPAYNEQFF. The entire variable domain, with the rest obtained from reference TRBV9 and TRBJ2-1, is as follows: DSGVTQTPKHLITATGQRVTLRCSPRSGDLSVYWYQQSLDQGLQFLIQYYNGEERAKGNILERFSAQQFPDLHSELNLSSLELGDSALYFCASSVERGPAYNEQFFGPGTRLTVL.

This rearrangement joins TRBV18 to TRBJ2-7; TRBD1 aligns across 8 bases. Germline CDR1 and CDR2: KGHSH and LQKENI. The ends lost 2 bases at V and 5 bases at J; junction bases unmatched: 11. The CDR3 length is 16 residues. The CDR3 DNA follows: TGTGCCAGCTCACCATCGGACAGGGTTTCCTTTGACGAGCAGTACTTC. Encoded protein: CASSPSDRVSFDEQYF.

This clone has a handful of counts. The V and J genes are TRBV11-3 and TRBJ2-3; TRBD2 aligns across 8 bases. CDR1 SGHNT and CDR2 YENEEA come from the germline V gene. J lost 8 bases, V lost 5 bases, and 9 bases had no gene match. CDR3 size: 14 residues. CDR3 sequence (DNA): TGTGCCAGCAGCCTAACCCCTACTAGCGGTACGCAGTATTTT. Protein sequence: CASSLTPTSGTQYF.

CDR3 amino acids: CASSLDGGQGNTEAFF. The CDR3 DNA sequence: TGTGCCAGCAGCTTAGACGGGGGACAGGGAAACACTGAAGCTTTCTTT. V and J are TRBV7-9 and TRBJ1-1, with 9 bases that match TRBD1. Germline V lookup: CDR1 SEHNR, CDR2 FQNEAQ (reference sequence). This CDR3 contains 16 residues. Trimming took 1 base from V and 2 from J; bases not matched to a gene: 5.

The genes are TRBV7-9 and TRBJ1-1; 7 bases fit TRBD1. The CDR3 has 12 amino acids. The trim removed 5 bases at V and 5 bases at J, leaving 2 bases unmatched. Germline CDR1 is SEHNR and CDR2 is FQNEAQ (reference sequence). CDR3 in amino acids: CASSRGPTEAFF. The CDR3 DNA sequence: TGTGCCAGCAGCAGGGGGCCTACTGAAGCTTTCTTT.

The chain is built from TRBV7-2 and TRBJ1-5; D gene ambiguous. The CDR3 runs to 15 residues. Germline CDR1 SGHTA, CDR2 FQGNSA. V shed 0 bases and J shed 3 bases, with 9 bases lying between them. The CDR3 protein is CASSLATHLNQPQHF. Written as DNA, the CDR3 is TGTGCCAGCAGCTTAGCAACACACCTCAATCAGCCCCAGCATTTT. The variable domain in full, completed from reference TRBV7-2 and TRBJ1-5, reads GAGVSQSPSNKVTEKGKDVELRCDPISGHTALYWYRQSLGQGLEFLIYFQGNSAPDKSGLPSDRFSAERTGGSVSTLTIQRTQQEDSAVYLCASSLATHLNQPQHFGDGTRLSIL.

This rearrangement joins TRBV7-2 to TRBJ2-3; 8 positions agree with TRBD2. The J segment lost 5 bases and the V segment lost 7 bases, leaving 8 bases of the junction unmatched. Germline assignment: CDR1 SGHTA and CDR2 FQGNSA. The CDR3 length is 14 residues. CDR3 sequence: CASNEAGAGDTQYF. In DNA form, the CDR3 reads TGTGCCAGCAACGAAGCGGGAGCGGGAGATACGCAGTATTTT.

J is TRBJ2-3 and V is TRBV5-1, with D perhaps matching TRBD2 (6 bases). Germline V gives CDR1 SGHRS, CDR2 YFSETQ. There are 15 residues in the CDR3. V dropped 4 bases and J dropped 2 bases, with 14 bases sitting between them. The CDR3 sequence: CASSPGDFTTDTQYF. CDR3 DNA: TGCGCCAGCAGCCCGGGGGACTTTACCACAGATACGCAGTATTTT.

V and J are TRBV12-3 or TRBV12-4 and TRBJ1-6; 9 positions agree with TRBD1. V lost 6 bases to trimming and J lost 10 bases; unmatched junction nucleotides: 4. The CDR3 is made up of 13 amino acids. CDR3 sequence (DNA): TGTGCCAGCAGACAGGGGGCGGGGTCACCCCTCCACTTT. This encodes CASRQGAGSPLHF.

The chain uses TRBV4-1 and TRBJ2-2, with D uncertain. CDR1 is MGHRA, CDR2 YSYEKL, per germline. This CDR3 contains 16 residues. Trimming left V 4 bases short and J 6 bases short, with 18 bases between. CDR3 region: CASSRAPIMVSGELFF. In DNA, the CDR3 is TGCGCCAGCAGCCGAGCCCCAATCATGGTCTCCGGGGAGCTGTTTTTT.

In its sample, this clone was seen once. The chain is built from TRBV11-2 and TRBJ1-1; weak D call: TRBD1 (6 bases). Germline V lookup: CDR1 SGHAT, CDR2 FQNNGV. V lost 5 bases and J 7 bases, leaving 14 bases between the germline ends. This CDR3 spans 13 amino acids. The CDR3 DNA reads as TGTGCCAGCAGCCCGTCTCAGGGGTTTGAAGCTTTCTTT. Amino acids: CASSPSQGFEAFF.

The V gene is TRBV7-2, the J gene TRBJ2-5; 7 bases are shared with TRBD1. CDR3 size: 14 residues. Losses at the gene ends were 5 bases for V and 5 bases for J; bases not matched to a gene: 8. Germline assignment: CDR1 SGHTA and CDR2 FQGNSA. The CDR3 bases are TGTGCCAGCAGCCTCGAAGGGGGCGCGGAGACCCAGTACTTC. Protein sequence: CASSLEGGAETQYF.

The CDR3: CSVIGSTDTQYF. The CDR3 nucleotides read TGCAGCGTGATCGGGTCCACAGATACGCAGTATTTT. This chain uses TRBV29-1 with TRBJ2-3, with D unclear. CDR3 length: 12 residues. Germline V lookup: CDR1 SQVTM, CDR2 ANQGSEA. V was clipped by 6 bases and J by 2 bases, with 9 bases between them.

The chain couples TRBV25-1 to TRBJ2-3, with D possibly being TRBD1 (6 bases). The germline gives CDR1 MGHDK, CDR2 SYGVNS. V was shortened by 6 bases and J by 0 bases, with 7 bases between the two germline ends. CDR3 length: 13 amino acids. Here the CDR3 reads CASSRGSTDTQYF. CDR3 DNA: TGTGCCAGCAGCAGGGGTAGCACAGATACGCAGTATTTT.

The V call is TRBV9, the J call TRBJ2-5; D is unclear. The V end was cut by 3 bases, the J end by 1 base, with 10 bases between. Germline CDR1 and CDR2: SGDLS and YYNGEE. The CDR3 runs 14 residues. The CDR3 spells CASSATGVQETQYF. Here the CDR3 DNA reads TGTGCCAGCAGCGCCACGGGTGTCCAAGAGACCCAGTACTTC. Based on the CDR3 plus reference TRBV9 and TRBJ2-5, the full variable domain is DSGVTQTPKHLITATGQRVTLRCSPRSGDLSVYWYQQSLDQGLQFLIQYYNGEERAKGNILERFSAQQFPDLHSELNLSSLELGDSALYFCASSATGVQETQYFGPGTRLLVL.

The rearrangement uses TRBV7-2 and TRBJ1-5; 9 bases agree with TRBD1. This CDR3 spans 16 amino acids. Germline values: CDR1 SGHTA, CDR2 FQGNSA. Trimming removed 7 bases from V and 2 bases from J; junction bases left unmatched: 9. The CDR3 nucleotides read TGTGCCAGCACTCCTACAGGGGGCTCTGGCAATCAGCCCCAGCATTTT. This codes for CASTPTGGSGNQPQHF.

This rearrangement joins TRBV7-9 to TRBJ1-4; D unresolved. The length of the CDR3 is 12 residues. CDR1 is SEHNR, CDR2 FQNEAQ, per germline (reference sequence). V shed 1 base and J shed 11 bases, with 8 bases lying between them. The CDR3 sequence is CASSLGRGKLFF. Here the CDR3 DNA reads TGTGCCAGCAGCTTAGGCCGGGGTAAACTGTTTTTT.